This T cell receptor beta chain is drawn from a study of blood T cell repertoires in COVID-19. Background on the study: COVID-19 samples collected from the United States, Italy and Spain covered acute and convalescent phases. T cells, B-cell-depleted T cells, or PBMCs supplied cDNA or gDNA.

The table came from immunoSEQ multiplex PCR; TCRdb's copy has only in-frame clones and leaves some out. The top ten hold 4.5% to 6% of the sample, which has about 250,000 clones, approximately 79% seen once. The trim removed 5 bases at V and 18 bases at J, leaving 13 bases unmatched. This CDR3 is built from 13 residues. Per the germline V gene, CDR1 is SGHRS and CDR2 is YFSETQ. The sequenced sample consisted of peripheral blood. The sequence was collected from a woman of 80 years or more with active or convalescent COVID-19. This chain uses TRBV5-1 with TRBJ1-6; the match to TRBD1 covers 8 bases. The CDR3, as DNA: TGCGCCAGCAGGCCCGGACAGGGAGGTTATAACCACTTT. Amino acid sequence: CASRPGQGGYNHF. Drawing the rest from reference TRBV5-1 and TRBJ1-6, the complete variable domain is KAGVTQTPRYLIKTRGQQVTLSCSPISGHRSVSWYQQTPGQGLQFLFEYFSETQRNKGNFPGRFSGRQFSNSRSEMNVSTLELGDSALYLCASRPGQGGYNHFGNGTRLTVT.